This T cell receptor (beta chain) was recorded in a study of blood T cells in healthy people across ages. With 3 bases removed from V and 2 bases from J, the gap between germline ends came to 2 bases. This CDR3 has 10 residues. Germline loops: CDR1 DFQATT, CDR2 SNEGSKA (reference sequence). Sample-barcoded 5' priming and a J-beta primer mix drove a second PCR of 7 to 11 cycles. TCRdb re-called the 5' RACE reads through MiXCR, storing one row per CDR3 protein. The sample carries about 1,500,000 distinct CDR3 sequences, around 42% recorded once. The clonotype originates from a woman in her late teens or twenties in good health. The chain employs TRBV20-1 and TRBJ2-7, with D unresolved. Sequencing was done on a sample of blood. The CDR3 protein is CSASPYEQYF. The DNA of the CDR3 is TGCAGTGCTAGCCCCTACGAGCAGTACTTC.